The entry below gives a single TCR beta chain sequence along with its context. The antigen remains unidentified. A single base is all that separates this from a far larger clone, so a read error is likely. Molecular barcoded adaptors covering alpha/delta and beta/gamma chains were used on approximately 400 ng RNA. In TCRdb, the reads were re-called with MiXCR into one record per CDR3 protein. The sample lists tens of thousands of distinct CDR3 sequences, 14% occurring once. The data originate from a study of read filtering for tumor transcriptome and immune sequencing. Study at large: R-ISS stage counts were 8 for I, about 15 for II, about seven for III. IR-seq gave about 3.5 to 10.27 million TCR reads per sample; RNA-seq gave about 80 to 1,400. Overall study findings and caveats: IR-seq and RNA-seq agreed better without single-read clonotypes. This fraction held mixed bone marrow immune cells after CD138-negative sorting.

CDR1 is SGHTA and CDR2 is FQGTGA in the germline V gene. The CDR3 sequence is 15 residues long. Sequencing was performed on a population of CD138-negative cells sorted from bone marrow. V usage is TRBV7-3 and J usage is TRBJ1-1, with D unresolved. The sequence was collected from a donor at least 40 years old with multiple myeloma. Written as DNA, the CDR3 is TGTGCCAGCGGCTTACAATTTGGACTGAACACTGAAGCTTTCTTT. Translating it yields CASGLQFGLNTEAFF.